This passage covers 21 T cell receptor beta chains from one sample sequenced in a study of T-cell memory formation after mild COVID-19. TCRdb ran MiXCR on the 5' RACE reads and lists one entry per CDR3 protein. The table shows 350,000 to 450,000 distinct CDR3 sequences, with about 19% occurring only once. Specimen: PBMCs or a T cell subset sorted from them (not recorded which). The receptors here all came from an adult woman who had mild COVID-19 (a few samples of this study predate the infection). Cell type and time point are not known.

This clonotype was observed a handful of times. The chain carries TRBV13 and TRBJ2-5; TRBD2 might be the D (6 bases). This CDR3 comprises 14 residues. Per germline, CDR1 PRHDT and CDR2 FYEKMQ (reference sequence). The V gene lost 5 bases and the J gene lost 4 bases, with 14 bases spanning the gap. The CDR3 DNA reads TGTGCCAGCAGCCCTTCTCGGAGGGGAGAGACCCAGTACTTC. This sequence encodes CASSPSRRGETQYF.

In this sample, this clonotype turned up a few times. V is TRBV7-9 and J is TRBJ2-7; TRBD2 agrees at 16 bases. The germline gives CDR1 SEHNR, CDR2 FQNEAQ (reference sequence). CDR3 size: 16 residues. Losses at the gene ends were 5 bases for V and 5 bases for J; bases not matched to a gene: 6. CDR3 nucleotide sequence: TGTGCCAGCAGCCCGGGACTAGCGGGAGGGCAGCACGAGCAGTACTTC. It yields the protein CASSPGLAGGQHEQYF.

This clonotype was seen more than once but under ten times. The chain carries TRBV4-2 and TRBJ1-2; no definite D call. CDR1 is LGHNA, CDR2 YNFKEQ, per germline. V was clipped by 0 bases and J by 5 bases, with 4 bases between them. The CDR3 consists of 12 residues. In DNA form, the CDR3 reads TGTGCCAGCAGCCAAGAGAAGTATGGCTACACCTTC. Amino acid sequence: CASSQEKYGYTF.

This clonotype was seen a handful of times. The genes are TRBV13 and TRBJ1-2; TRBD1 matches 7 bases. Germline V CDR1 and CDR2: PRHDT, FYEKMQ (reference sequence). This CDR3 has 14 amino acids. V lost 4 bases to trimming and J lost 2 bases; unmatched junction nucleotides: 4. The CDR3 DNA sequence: TGTGCCAGCAGCTCACCGGGACAGAACTATGGCTACACCTTC. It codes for CASSSPGQNYGYTF.

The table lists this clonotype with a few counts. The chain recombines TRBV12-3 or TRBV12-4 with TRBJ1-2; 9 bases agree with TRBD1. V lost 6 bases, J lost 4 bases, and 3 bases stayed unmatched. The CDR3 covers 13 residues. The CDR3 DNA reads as TGTGCCAGCAGCATGGACAGGGGCTATGGCTACACCTTC. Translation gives CASSMDRGYGYTF.

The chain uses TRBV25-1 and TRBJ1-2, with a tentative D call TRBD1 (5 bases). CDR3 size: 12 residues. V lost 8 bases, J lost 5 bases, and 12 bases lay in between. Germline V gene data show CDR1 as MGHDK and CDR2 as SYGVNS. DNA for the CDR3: TGTGCCAGCCGCCTCGGGGGATATGGCTACACCTTC. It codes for CASRLGGYGYTF.

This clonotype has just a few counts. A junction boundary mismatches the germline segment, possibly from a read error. CDR3 sequence (DNA): TGTGCCAGCGGCTTCACCGGGACAGGGAACAATGAGCAGTTCTTC. Translation gives CASGFTGTGNNEQFF. The genes are TRBV11-3 and TRBJ2-1, with 9 nucleotides matching TRBD1. The germline CDR1 and CDR2 sequences are SGHNT and YENEEA. The CDR3 covers 15 residues.

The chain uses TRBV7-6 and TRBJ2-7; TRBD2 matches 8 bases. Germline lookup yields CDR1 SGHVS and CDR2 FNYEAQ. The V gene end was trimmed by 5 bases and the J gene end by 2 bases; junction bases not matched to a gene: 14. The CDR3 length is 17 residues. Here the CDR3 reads CASSIDKFSGTPYEQYF. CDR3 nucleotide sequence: TGTGCCAGCAGCATAGACAAATTTAGCGGGACTCCCTACGAGCAGTACTTC.

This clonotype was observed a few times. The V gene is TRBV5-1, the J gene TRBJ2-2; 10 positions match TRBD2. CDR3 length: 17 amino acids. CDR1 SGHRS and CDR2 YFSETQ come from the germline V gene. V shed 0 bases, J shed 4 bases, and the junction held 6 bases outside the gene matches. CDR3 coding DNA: TGCGCCAGCAGCTTGGGGACTAGCGGATACCCCACCGGGGAGCTGTTTTTT. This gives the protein CASSLGTSGYPTGELFF. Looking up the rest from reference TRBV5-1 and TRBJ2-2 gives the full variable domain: KAGVTQTPRYLIKTRGQQVTLSCSPISGHRSVSWYQQTPGQGLQFLFEYFSETQRNKGNFPGRFSGRQFSNSRSEMNVSTLELGDSALYLCASSLGTSGYPTGELFFGEGSRLTVL.

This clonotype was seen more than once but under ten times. In DNA, the CDR3 is TGTGCCAGCAGCTTAGATGCAGGGGGCTCTTACGAGCAGTACTTC. Translating it yields CASSLDAGGSYEQYF. The V call is TRBV7-2, the J call TRBJ2-7, with TRBD1 matching over 8 bases. This CDR3 has 15 residues. V gave up 1 base and J gave up 4 bases; unmatched junction bases: 6. The germline V gene encodes CDR1 SGHTA and CDR2 FQGNSA.

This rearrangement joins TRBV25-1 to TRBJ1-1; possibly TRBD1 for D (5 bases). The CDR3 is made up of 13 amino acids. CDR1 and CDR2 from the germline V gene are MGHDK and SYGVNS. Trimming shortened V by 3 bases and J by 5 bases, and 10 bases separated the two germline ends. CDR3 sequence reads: CASSELTETEAFF. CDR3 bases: TGTGCCAGCAGTGAGCTGACAGAGACTGAAGCTTTCTTT.

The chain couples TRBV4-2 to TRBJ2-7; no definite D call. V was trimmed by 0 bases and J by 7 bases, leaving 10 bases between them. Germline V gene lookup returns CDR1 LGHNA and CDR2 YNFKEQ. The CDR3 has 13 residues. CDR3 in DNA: TGTGCCAGCAGCCAAGAATTCGAGTTGGAGCAGTACTTC. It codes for CASSQEFELEQYF.

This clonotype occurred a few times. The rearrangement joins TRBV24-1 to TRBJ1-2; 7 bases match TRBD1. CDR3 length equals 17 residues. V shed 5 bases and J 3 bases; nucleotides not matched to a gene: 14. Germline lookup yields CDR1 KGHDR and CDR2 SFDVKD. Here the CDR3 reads CATSAPGVGGEDYGYTF. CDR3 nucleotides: TGTGCCACCAGTGCCCCTGGGGTAGGGGGCGAAGACTATGGCTACACCTTC.

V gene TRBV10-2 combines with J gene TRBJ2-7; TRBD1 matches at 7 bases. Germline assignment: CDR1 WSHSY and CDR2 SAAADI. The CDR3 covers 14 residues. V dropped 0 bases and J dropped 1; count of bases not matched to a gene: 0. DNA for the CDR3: TGCGCCAGCAGTGAGTCGACAGGGTCCTACGAGCAGTACTTC. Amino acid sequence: CASSESTGSYEQYF.

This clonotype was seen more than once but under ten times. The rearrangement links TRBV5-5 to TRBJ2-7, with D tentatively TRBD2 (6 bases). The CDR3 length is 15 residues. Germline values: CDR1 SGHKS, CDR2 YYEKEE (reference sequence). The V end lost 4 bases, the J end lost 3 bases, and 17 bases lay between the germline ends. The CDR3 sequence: CASSRLVSTFYEQYF. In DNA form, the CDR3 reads TGTGCCAGCAGCCGACTAGTCAGCACGTTCTACGAGCAGTACTTC. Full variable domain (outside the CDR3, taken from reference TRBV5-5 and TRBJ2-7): DAGVTQSPTHLIKTRGQQVTLRCSPISGHKSVSWYQQVLGQGPQFIFQYYEKEERGRGNFPDRFSARQFPNYSSELNVNALLLGDSALYLCASSRLVSTFYEQYFGPGTRLTVT.

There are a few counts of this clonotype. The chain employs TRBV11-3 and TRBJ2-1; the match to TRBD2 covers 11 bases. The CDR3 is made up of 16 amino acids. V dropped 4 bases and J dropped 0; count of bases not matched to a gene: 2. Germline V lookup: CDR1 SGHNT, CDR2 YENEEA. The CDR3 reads CASSYLAGGSYNEQFF. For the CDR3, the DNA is TGTGCCAGCAGCTATCTAGCGGGGGGCTCCTACAATGAGCAGTTCTTC.

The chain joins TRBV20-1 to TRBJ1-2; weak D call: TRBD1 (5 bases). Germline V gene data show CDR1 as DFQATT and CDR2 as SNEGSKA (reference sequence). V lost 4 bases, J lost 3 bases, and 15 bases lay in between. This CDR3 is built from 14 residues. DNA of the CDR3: TGCAGTGCTAAGGGACTTCAATCAGACTATGGCTACACCTTC. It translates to CSAKGLQSDYGYTF.

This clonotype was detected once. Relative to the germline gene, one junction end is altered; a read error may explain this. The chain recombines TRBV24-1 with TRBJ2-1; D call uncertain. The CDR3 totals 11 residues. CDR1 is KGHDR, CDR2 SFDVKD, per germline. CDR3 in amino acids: CSTRSVDEQFF. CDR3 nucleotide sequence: TGTTCCACCAGGAGCGTCGATGAGCAGTTCTTC.

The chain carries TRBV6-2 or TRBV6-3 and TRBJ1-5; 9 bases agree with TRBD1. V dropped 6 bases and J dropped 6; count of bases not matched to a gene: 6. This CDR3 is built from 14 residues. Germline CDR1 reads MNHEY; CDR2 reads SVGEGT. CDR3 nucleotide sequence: TGTGCCAGCAGACCGACAGGGGGTAGTCAGCCCCAGCATTTT. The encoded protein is CASRPTGGSQPQHF.

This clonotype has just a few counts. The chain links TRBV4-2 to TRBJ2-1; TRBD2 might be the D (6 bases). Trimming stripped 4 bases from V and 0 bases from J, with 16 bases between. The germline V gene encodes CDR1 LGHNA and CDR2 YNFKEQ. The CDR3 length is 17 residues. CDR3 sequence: CASSPEPGLRSYNEQFF. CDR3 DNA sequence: TGTGCCAGCAGCCCGGAACCGGGACTCCGCTCCTACAATGAGCAGTTCTTC.

The CDR3 loop is CASIRSHQETQYF. Here the CDR3 DNA reads TGTGCCAGCATCCGGTCCCACCAAGAGACCCAGTACTTC. This chain uses TRBV6-6 with TRBJ2-5; no definite D call. V lost 7 bases and J lost 0, with 9 bases in between. The CDR3 is 13 residues long. Germline-derived CDR1 and CDR2 are MNHNY and SVGAGI (reference sequence).